These 11 T cell receptor beta chains came from one sample sequenced in a study of shared clonotypes between healthy human individuals (dated by TCRdb to 2018 to 2020). The method was the immunoSEQ multiplex PCR assay. TCRdb took this table from immuneACCESS and kept in-frame rearrangements with V and J called. Such tables lack part of the clones; where checked against another copy, unresolved V genes explain under half of the gap, and the rest is unexplained. Across this sample there are millions of clones, with over 85% seen only once. The top ten constitute roughly 0.14% of the sample. Source material: naive CD4+ T cells sorted from blood. The cell subset or site label corresponds to: CD45RA+ positively selected. These receptors were obtained from a man in his late teens or twenties in good health.

The table lists this clone with a count of one. The chain has TRBV29-1 and TRBJ2-5; the D gene is possibly TRBD1 (6 bases). Germline CDR1 SQVTM, CDR2 ANQGSEA. This CDR3 has 13 residues. V shed 3 bases and J shed 2 bases, with 10 bases lying between them. The CDR3 sequence is CSVDAGAQETQYF. The DNA of the CDR3 is TGCAGCGTTGATGCAGGGGCGCAAGAGACCCAGTACTTC.

This chain joins TRBV9 and TRBJ1-6, with 7 bases identical to TRBD1. The CDR3 has 14 amino acids. The junction had 3 bases not matched to a gene; V was cut back by 3 bases and J by 6 bases. Germline CDR1 SGDLS, CDR2 YYNGEE. In DNA form, the CDR3 reads TGTGCCAGCAGCGAGACAGGGACTAATTCACCCCTCCACTTT. Protein: CASSETGTNSPLHF.

The CDR3 loop is CASSPRAPSSTDTQYF. The DNA for the CDR3 is TGTGCCAGCAGCCCGCGAGCCCCCTCTTCCACAGATACGCAGTATTTT. The chain employs TRBV7-6 and TRBJ2-3; D unresolved. Trimming took off 5 bases at V and 2 bases at J, with 17 bases between the two ends. There are 16 residues in the CDR3. Germline V gene lookup returns CDR1 SGHVS and CDR2 FNYEAQ.

This clone appeared a single time. The chain recombines TRBV7-9 with TRBJ2-7; no firm D call. The germline V gene has CDR1 SEHNR and CDR2 FQNEAQ (reference sequence). This CDR3 is 15 amino acids long. V lost 3 bases, J lost 3 bases, and 15 bases lay in between. CDR3: CASSFGSGQSYEQYF. The CDR3 nucleotides are TGTGCCAGCAGCTTCGGTTCAGGTCAGAGCTACGAGCAGTACTTC.

The V and J genes are TRBV6-1 and TRBJ2-1; the match to TRBD2 covers 7 bases. CDR1 and CDR2 (germline): MNHNS, SASEGT. CDR3 size: 16 residues. Trimming cost V 3 bases and J 1 base; bases outside gene matches: 6. The CDR3: CASSDPRGGSYNEQFF. CDR3 nucleotide sequence: TGTGCCAGCAGTGATCCCCGCGGGGGTTCCTACAATGAGCAGTTCTTC.

This clone has a single count. The sample contains more than one DNA sequence encoding this CDR3. The chain couples TRBV5-4 to TRBJ2-1; 7 bases align to TRBD1. J gave up 1 base and V 0 bases, and 1 base lay outside the gene matches. Germline CDR1 and CDR2: SGHNT and YYREEE (reference sequence). This CDR3 contains 15 residues. This chain's CDR3 is CASSLDRGSYNEQFF. CDR3 nucleotide sequence: TGTGCCAGCAGCTTGGACAGGGGATCCTACAATGAGCAGTTCTTC.

The chain is built from TRBV7-2 and TRBJ2-1; D is possibly TRBD2 (7 bases). V was pared by 5 bases and J by 4 bases, with 15 bases between. This CDR3 has 15 amino acids. Germline CDR1 reads SGHTA; CDR2 reads FQGNSA. In DNA form, the CDR3 reads TGTGCCAGCAGCCCCATAAGCGGGACATACAATGAGCAGTTCTTC. It yields the protein CASSPISGTYNEQFF.

The chain joins TRBV19 to TRBJ2-7, with 7 bases that match TRBD1. Germline CDR1 LNHDA, CDR2 SQIVND (reference sequence). CDR3 size: 15 residues. Trimming removed 5 bases from V and 2 bases from J; junction bases left unmatched: 9. The CDR3 protein is CASSSFPTGPYEQYF. DNA of the CDR3: TGTGCCAGTAGTTCATTCCCGACAGGGCCCTACGAGCAGTACTTC.

The V and J genes are TRBV9 and TRBJ1-5; D gene unclear. Trimming left V 0 bases short and J 2 bases short, with 9 bases between. The germline V gene encodes CDR1 SGDLS and CDR2 YYNGEE. The CDR3 totals 15 residues. The CDR3 loop is CASSVGFGGNQPQHF. The CDR3 nucleotides are TGTGCCAGCAGCGTAGGATTCGGGGGCAATCAGCCCCAGCATTTT.

This chain joins TRBV27 and TRBJ2-1; no firm D call. The CDR3 extends over 14 amino acids. Germline values: CDR1 MNHEY, CDR2 SMNVEV (reference sequence). V gave up 2 bases and J gave up 5 bases, with 10 bases separating them. Written as DNA, the CDR3 is TGTGCCAGCAGTTTAGGTTTCGGTGACAATGAGCAGTTCTTC. Translation: CASSLGFGDNEQFF.

This chain links TRBV6-6 with TRBJ1-3; D is undetermined. This CDR3 is 15 amino acids long. V shed 7 bases and J shed 0 bases, with 13 bases lying between them. Germline CDR1 is MNHNY and CDR2 is SVGAGI (reference sequence). The CDR3: CASNKAGSSGNTIYF. CDR3 DNA: TGTGCCAGCAACAAGGCCGGGAGCTCTGGAAACACCATATATTTT.